This passage covers 9 T cell receptor beta chains from one sample sequenced in a study of beta chain features in type 1 diabetes. The study reverse transcribed the entire isolated RNA, so it sequenced expressed TCRB transcripts. Repertoires were generated with immunoSEQ multiplex PCR, while TCRdb's copy carries only in-frame clones and drops some. The sample holds hundreds of thousands of clones; roughly a sixth are singletons and the top ten take 0.02% to 0.025%. Sequenced material: naive CD4+ T cells from blood. Source of these receptors: a woman aged 18-29 years in good health.

The V gene is TRBV4-1, the J gene TRBJ2-2, with 9 bases aligning to TRBD1. There are 16 residues in the CDR3. Trimming cost V 4 bases and J 4 bases; bases outside gene matches: 7. The germline V gene encodes CDR1 MGHRA and CDR2 YSYEKL. The CDR3 here is CASSLGQGKGTGELFF. CDR3 nucleotide sequence: TGCGCCAGCAGCCTAGGACAGGGGAAGGGCACCGGGGAGCTGTTTTTT.

In this sample, this clone turned up a few times. This rearrangement joins TRBV7-9 to TRBJ1-1; D is undetermined. Per germline, CDR1 SEHNR and CDR2 FQNEAQ (reference sequence). The V gene lost 3 bases and the J gene lost 0 bases, with 14 bases spanning the gap. This CDR3 has 16 amino acids. CDR3 coding DNA: TGTGCCAGCAGCTTCGACCCCGCGGGGTTGAACACTGAAGCTTTCTTT. Encoded protein: CASSFDPAGLNTEAFF.

This clone has a handful of counts. This sequence joins TRBV7-9 and TRBJ2-3, with 13 bases that match TRBD2. CDR1 SEHNR and CDR2 FQNEAQ come from the germline V gene (reference sequence). Trimming removed 5 bases from V and 2 bases from J; junction bases left unmatched: 7. The CDR3 consists of 17 residues. The CDR3 loop reads CASSHWGLAGITDTQYF. In nucleotides, the CDR3 is TGTGCCAGCAGCCACTGGGGACTAGCGGGAATCACAGATACGCAGTATTTT.

The rearrangement links TRBV11-2 to TRBJ2-3; either TRBD1 or TRBD2 may fit D (5 bases each). The CDR3 has 13 amino acids. Trimming cost V 4 bases and J 9 bases, with 14 bases left between them. Germline assignment: CDR1 SGHAT and CDR2 FQNNGV. The CDR3 region is CASSSQDRGTQYF. The CDR3 DNA reads as TGTGCCAGCAGCTCCCAGGACCGGGGCACGCAGTATTTT.

The chain recombines TRBV29-1 with TRBJ2-7; a weak D match, TRBD1 (7 bases). This CDR3 is built from 12 residues. CDR1 and CDR2 from the germline V gene are SQVTM and ANQGSEA. Trimming took 4 bases from V and 6 from J, leaving 13 bases between them. As DNA, the CDR3 is TGCAGCGTTGGGGCAGGGGGACTCGAGCAGTACTTC. Translation: CSVGAGGLEQYF.

This chain links TRBV6-6 with TRBJ2-1; a possible D gene is TRBD2 (5 bases). V lost 11 bases, J lost 5 bases, and 13 bases lay in between. Germline V gives CDR1 MNHNY, CDR2 SVGAGI (reference sequence). This CDR3 spans 12 amino acids. The chain's CDR3 is CASRTGNNEQFF. In DNA, the CDR3 is TGTGCCTCCCGGACTGGCAACAATGAGCAGTTCTTC.

The chain links TRBV4-2 to TRBJ2-7, with D possibly being TRBD2 (6 bases). Germline V CDR1 and CDR2: LGHNA, YNFKEQ. V was cut by 5 bases and J by 7 bases, with 30 bases left in between. The CDR3 is 18 amino acids. CDR3: CASSKDQSGSTISWEQYF. In DNA, the CDR3 is TGTGCCAGCAGCAAGGACCAATCCGGGAGTACGATCAGCTGGGAGCAGTACTTC.

V and J are TRBV28 and TRBJ2-7; weak D call: TRBD1 (5 bases). This CDR3 has 14 amino acids. Trimming took off 8 bases at V and 2 bases at J, with 16 bases between the two ends. CDR1 MDHEN and CDR2 SYDVKM come from the germline V gene. The chain's CDR3 is CASLGRRAPYEQYF. Written as DNA, the CDR3 is TGTGCCAGCCTGGGGCGTAGGGCTCCCTACGAGCAGTACTTC.

The V and J genes are TRBV4-2 and TRBJ2-5; no firm D call. The ends were cut back, 3 bases at V and 1 base at J, with 6 bases in the middle. CDR3 size: 13 residues. CDR1 LGHNA and CDR2 YNFKEQ come from the germline V gene. For the CDR3, the DNA is TGTGCCAGCAGCCATAGGTCCCAAGAGACCCAGTACTTC. It is translated as CASSHRSQETQYF.